The clone carrying this T cell receptor (beta chain) has at least ten counts. The sample is drawn from a study of CD8 T cells in ankylosing spondylitis. Each CDR3 protein is one row after TCRdb ran MiXCR on the 5' RACE reads. The repertoire holds around 280,000 distinct CDR3 sequences, roughly 20% seen once, with roughly 8% in the top ten. The CDR3 is 14 residues long. Trimming removed 5 bases from V and 4 bases from J; junction bases left unmatched: 3. Sequenced material: blood, either unsorted or a sorted T cell fraction (not recorded which). The TCR originated in a male donor with ankylosing spondylitis or in good health (not recorded which). V usage is TRBV12-3 or TRBV12-4 and J usage is TRBJ2-1; 9 bases align to TRBD2. The CDR3 bases are TGTGCCAGCAGTCGAACTAGCGGGTACAATGAGCAGTTCTTC. It yields the protein CASSRTSGYNEQFF.